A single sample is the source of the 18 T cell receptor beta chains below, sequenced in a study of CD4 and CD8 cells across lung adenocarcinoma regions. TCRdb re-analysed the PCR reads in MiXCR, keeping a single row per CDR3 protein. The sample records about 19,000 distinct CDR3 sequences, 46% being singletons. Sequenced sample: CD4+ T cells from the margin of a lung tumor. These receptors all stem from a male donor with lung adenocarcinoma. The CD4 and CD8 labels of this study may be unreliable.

CDR3 region: CASSLGGANIQYF. The DNA for the CDR3 is TGTGCCAGCAGCTTAGGTGGAGCAAACATTCAGTACTTC. The chain employs TRBV7-2 and TRBJ2-4; D is unresolved. This CDR3 is 13 amino acids long. The V end was cut by 1 base, the J end by 6 bases, with 7 bases between. CDR1 SGHTA and CDR2 FQGNSA come from the germline V gene.

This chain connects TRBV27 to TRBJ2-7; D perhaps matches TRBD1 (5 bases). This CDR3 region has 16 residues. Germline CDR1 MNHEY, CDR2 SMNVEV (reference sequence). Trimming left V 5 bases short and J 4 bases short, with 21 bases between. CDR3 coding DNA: TGTGCCAGCAGTCCCCGCAGGGTAGGGAACCTTTACGAGCAGTACTTC. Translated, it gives CASSPRRVGNLYEQYF.

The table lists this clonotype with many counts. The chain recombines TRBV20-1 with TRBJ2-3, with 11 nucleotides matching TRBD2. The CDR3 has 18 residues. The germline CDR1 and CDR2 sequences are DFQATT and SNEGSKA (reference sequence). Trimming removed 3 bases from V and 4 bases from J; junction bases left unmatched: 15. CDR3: CSARLPTFSGRAPDTQYF. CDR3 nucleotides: TGCAGTGCTAGGCTTCCTACCTTTAGCGGGAGGGCCCCAGATACGCAGTATTTT.

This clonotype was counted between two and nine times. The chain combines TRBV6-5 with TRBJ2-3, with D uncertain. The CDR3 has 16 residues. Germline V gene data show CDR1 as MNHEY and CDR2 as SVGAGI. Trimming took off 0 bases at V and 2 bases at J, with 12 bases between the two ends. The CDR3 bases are TGTGCCAGCAGTTACTCTCGGGCCATGGCCACAGATACGCAGTATTTT. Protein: CASSYSRAMATDTQYF.

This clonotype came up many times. The CDR3 DNA is TGTGCCAGCAGTGGTACCAAGAAATACGAGCAGTACTTC. Protein: CASSGTKKYEQYF. The gene calls are TRBV6-1 and TRBJ2-7; D not resolved. Trimming took 4 bases from V and 4 from J, leaving 11 bases between them. Germline V CDR1 and CDR2: MNHNS, SASEGT. The CDR3 contains 13 residues.

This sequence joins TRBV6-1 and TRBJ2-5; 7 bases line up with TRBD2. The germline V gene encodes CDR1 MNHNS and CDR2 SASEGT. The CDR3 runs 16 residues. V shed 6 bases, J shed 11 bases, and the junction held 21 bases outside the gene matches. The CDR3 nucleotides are TGTGCCAGCAGGGCGAGGGCACTAGCGCACACGGGGGAGCAGTACTTC. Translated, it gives CASRARALAHTGEQYF.

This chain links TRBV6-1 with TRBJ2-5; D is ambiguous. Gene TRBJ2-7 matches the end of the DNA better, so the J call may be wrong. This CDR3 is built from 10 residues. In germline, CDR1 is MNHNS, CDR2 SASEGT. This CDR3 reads CASSTYEQYF. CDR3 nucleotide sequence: TGTGCCAGCAGTACCTACGAGCAGTACTTC.

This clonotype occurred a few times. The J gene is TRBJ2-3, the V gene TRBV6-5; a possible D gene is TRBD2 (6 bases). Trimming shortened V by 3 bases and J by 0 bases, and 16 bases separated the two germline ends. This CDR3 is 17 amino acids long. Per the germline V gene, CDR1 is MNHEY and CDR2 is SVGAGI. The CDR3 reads CASSYRDGGPSTDTQYF. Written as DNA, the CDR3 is TGTGCCAGCAGTTATCGAGACGGGGGACCTAGCACAGATACGCAGTATTTT.

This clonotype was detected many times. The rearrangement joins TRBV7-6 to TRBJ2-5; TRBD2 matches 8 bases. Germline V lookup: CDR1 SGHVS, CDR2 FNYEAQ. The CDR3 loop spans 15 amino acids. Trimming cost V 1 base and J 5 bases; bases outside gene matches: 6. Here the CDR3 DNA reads TGTGCCAGCAGCTTAGAAATAGCGGGATTGGAGACCCAGTACTTC. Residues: CASSLEIAGLETQYF. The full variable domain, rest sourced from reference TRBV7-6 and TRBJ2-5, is GAGVSQSPRYKVTKRGQDVALRCDPISGHVSLYWYRQALGQGPEFLTYFNYEAQQDKSGLPNDRFSAERPEGSISTLTIQRTEQRDSAMYRCASSLEIAGLETQYFGPGTRLLVL.

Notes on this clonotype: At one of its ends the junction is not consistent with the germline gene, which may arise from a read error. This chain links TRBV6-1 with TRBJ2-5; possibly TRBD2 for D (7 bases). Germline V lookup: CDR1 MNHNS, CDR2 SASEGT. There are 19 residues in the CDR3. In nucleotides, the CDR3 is TGTGCCAGCAGTGAATTCGGGGGGAGGGGGGGCCTAGACAAAGACACCCAGTACTTC. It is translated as CASSEFGGRGGLDKDTQYF.

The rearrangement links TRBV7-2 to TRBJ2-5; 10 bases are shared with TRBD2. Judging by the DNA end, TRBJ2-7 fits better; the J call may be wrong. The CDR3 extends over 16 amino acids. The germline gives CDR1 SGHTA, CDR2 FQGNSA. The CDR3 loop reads CASSFGLAEAAYEQYF. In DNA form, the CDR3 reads TGTGCCAGCAGCTTTGGACTAGCGGAGGCAGCCTACGAGCAGTACTTC.

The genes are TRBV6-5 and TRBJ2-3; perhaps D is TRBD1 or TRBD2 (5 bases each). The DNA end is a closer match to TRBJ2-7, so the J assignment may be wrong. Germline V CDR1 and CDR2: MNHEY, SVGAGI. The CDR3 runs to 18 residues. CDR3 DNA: TGTGCCAGCAGTTCCCCCGGACTGGGGCTGAGCGGCAAAAACATGCAGTACTTC. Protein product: CASSSPGLGLSGKNMQYF.

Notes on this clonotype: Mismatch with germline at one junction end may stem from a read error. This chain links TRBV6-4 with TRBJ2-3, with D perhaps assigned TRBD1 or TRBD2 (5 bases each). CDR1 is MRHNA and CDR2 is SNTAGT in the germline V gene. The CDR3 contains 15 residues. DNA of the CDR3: TGTGCCGGCGGTGTTGTGGCGGGTGAGACAGAGACGCAGTACTTT. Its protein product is CAGGVVAGETETQYF.

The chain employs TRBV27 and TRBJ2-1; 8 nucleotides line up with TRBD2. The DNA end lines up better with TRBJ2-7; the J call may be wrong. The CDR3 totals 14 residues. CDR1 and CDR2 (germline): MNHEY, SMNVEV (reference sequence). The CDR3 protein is CASSSTSGSYEQYF. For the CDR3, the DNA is TGTGCCAGCAGTTCCACCAGCGGGAGCTACGAGCAGTACTTC.

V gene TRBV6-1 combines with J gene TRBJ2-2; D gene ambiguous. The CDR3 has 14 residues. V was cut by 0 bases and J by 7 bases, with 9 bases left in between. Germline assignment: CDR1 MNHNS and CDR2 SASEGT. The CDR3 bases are TGTGCCAGCAGTGAAGCCCCGGGTGGCGGGGAGCTGTTTTTT. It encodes CASSEAPGGGELFF.

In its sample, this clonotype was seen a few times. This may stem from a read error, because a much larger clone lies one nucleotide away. Here the CDR3 reads CASSESYEQFF. The CDR3 nucleotides are TGCGCCAGCAGTGAGTCGTACGAGCAGTTCTTC. The rearrangement joins TRBV10-2 to TRBJ2-1; the D is unclear. The germline CDR1 and CDR2 sequences are WSHSY and SAAADI. The CDR3 has 11 amino acids. Trimming removed 0 bases at V and 10 bases at J, with 4 bases between.

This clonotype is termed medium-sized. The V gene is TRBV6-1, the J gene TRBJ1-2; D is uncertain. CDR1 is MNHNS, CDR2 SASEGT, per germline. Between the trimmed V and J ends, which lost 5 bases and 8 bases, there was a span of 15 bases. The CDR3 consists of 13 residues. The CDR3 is CASSRMSSDGYTF. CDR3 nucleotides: TGTGCCAGCAGTCGGATGAGTTCGGACGGCTACACCTTC.

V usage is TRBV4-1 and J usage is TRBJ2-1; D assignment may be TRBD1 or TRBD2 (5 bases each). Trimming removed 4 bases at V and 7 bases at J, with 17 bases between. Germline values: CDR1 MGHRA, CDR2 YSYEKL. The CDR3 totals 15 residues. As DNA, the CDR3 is TGCGCCAGCAGCCCCCCCGGGACGGTCGTGAATGAGCAGTTCTTC. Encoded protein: CASSPPGTVVNEQFF.